These 11 T cell receptor beta chains originate from one sample sequenced in a study of T cells in Graves' hyperthyroidism and ophthalmopathy. It was RNA transcripts that yielded the amplified TCR beta CDR3 regions. Primed by the HTBI set, a first-round RT-PCR was run on the TCR CDR3. TCRdb used MiXCR to reprocess the multiplex PCR reads, holding one entry per CDR3 protein. Among 610,000 or so distinct CDR3 sequences listed, more than 45% were seen once. The specimen was peripheral blood or thyroid tissue (not recorded which). These TCRs come from a woman between 18 and 29 years old with Graves' hyperthyroidism.

Regarding this clonotype: A read error may be the cause here, since a much bigger clone is one base away. The rearrangement links TRBV7-3 to TRBJ2-7; 12 bases align to TRBD1. There are 14 residues in the CDR3. The ends lost 5 bases at V and 7 bases at J; junction bases unmatched: 6. The germline V gene has CDR1 SGHTA and CDR2 FQGTGA. CDR3 amino acids: CASSVRDRGREQYF. CDR3 coding DNA: TGTGCCAGCAGCGTCAGGGACAGGGGGCGAGAGCAGTACTTC.

At least ten counts were recorded for this clonotype. The J gene is TRBJ1-1, the V gene TRBV27; D gene unclear. Germline values: CDR1 MNHEY, CDR2 SMNVEV (reference sequence). V gave up 6 bases and J gave up 7 bases, with 9 bases separating them. The CDR3 runs 11 residues. The CDR3 region is CASREGDEAFF. CDR3 in DNA: TGTGCCAGCAGAGAGGGTGATGAAGCTTTCTTT.

This chain connects TRBV10-3 to TRBJ2-7; D might be TRBD1 or TRBD2, each matching 5 bases. Trimming cost V 3 bases and J 6 bases, with 18 bases left between them. The CDR3 is 15 amino acids. Germline assignment: CDR1 ENHRY and CDR2 SYGVKD. In DNA, the CDR3 is TGTGCCATCAGTGATCTCGGGGCGTCAGGCGGCGAGCAGTACTTC. Protein sequence: CAISDLGASGGEQYF.

This clonotype was seen only a few times. The chain couples TRBV4-2 to TRBJ2-7; perhaps TRBD1 as D (8 bases). CDR3 length equals 18 residues. CDR1 LGHNA and CDR2 YNFKEQ come from the germline V gene. The ends were cut back, 7 bases at V and 2 bases at J, with 27 bases in the middle. The CDR3 spells CASNPGGGSDQLPYEQYF. The DNA for the CDR3 is TGTGCCAGCAACCCAGGGGGCGGGAGTGACCAACTACCCTACGAGCAGTACTTC.

There are many counts of this clonotype. This chain links TRBV9 with TRBJ1-2; D not resolved. The CDR3 is 12 amino acids. Trimming took 3 bases from V and 7 from J, leaving 10 bases between them. Germline CDR1 reads SGDLS; CDR2 reads YYNGEE. The CDR3 DNA sequence: TGTGCCAGCAGCGCCAGTGGTCGTGGCTACACCTTC. Its protein product is CASSASGRGYTF.

This chain connects TRBV15 to TRBJ2-5; 7 bases match TRBD2. Germline loops: CDR1 LNHNV, CDR2 YYDKDF (reference sequence). The J segment lost 5 bases and the V segment lost 7 bases, leaving 13 bases of the junction unmatched. This CDR3 has 15 residues. CDR3 nucleotides: TGTGCCACCAAGTTCGGTGGGACGGGAGGCGAGACCCAGTACTTC. The encoded protein is CATKFGGTGGETQYF.

V is TRBV20-1 and J is TRBJ1-1; the D is unclear. Germline CDR1 and CDR2: DFQATT and SNEGSKA (reference sequence). V was pared by 6 bases and J by 8 bases, with 22 bases between. The CDR3 covers 14 residues. The CDR3 DNA follows: TGCAGTGCGACCGGACTAGCGGACGAACTCGAAGCTTTCTTT. It yields the protein CSATGLADELEAFF.

This clonotype was detected ten times or more. The CDR3 nucleotides read TGCAGCGTTGTAGTGGGACTAGCGGTTCAAGAGACCCAGTACTTC. This encodes CSVVVGLAVQETQYF. The chain recombines TRBV29-1 with TRBJ2-5; 11 nucleotides match TRBD2. With V trimmed by 4 bases and J by 2 bases, 6 bases remained unmatched. This CDR3 comprises 15 residues. Looked up from germline, CDR1 is SQVTM and CDR2 is ANQGSEA.

The rearrangement joins TRBV10-3 to TRBJ1-5; tentative D call: TRBD1 (6 bases). The length of the CDR3 is 11 residues. V was clipped by 10 bases and J by 16 bases, with 20 bases between them. Looked up from germline, CDR1 is ENHRY and CDR2 is SYGVKD. The CDR3, as DNA: TGTGCCACCAGGCGGCAAAAGGACAGACATTTT. This translates into CATRRQKDRHF.

To note about this clonotype: A much larger clone differs by one base, so this may be a read error. The chain uses TRBV12-3 or TRBV12-4 and TRBJ1-2; maybe TRBD1 (5 bases). The CDR3 totals 15 residues. The DNA for the CDR3 is TGTGCCAGCAGTTTGGATGGCGTCCGGGGCTATGGCTACGCCTTC. It encodes CASSLDGVRGYGYAF.

V gene TRBV6-2 or TRBV6-3 combines with J gene TRBJ2-2; D gene uncertain. The germline gives CDR1 MNHEY, CDR2 SVGEGT. The V end was cut by 4 bases, the J end by 1 base, with 10 bases between. The CDR3 covers 15 residues. The CDR3 region has the DNA TGTGCCAGCAGTTTCCAGCAGTTGAACACCGGGGAGCTGTTTTTT. Residues: CASSFQQLNTGELFF.